A single sample is the source of the 5 T cell receptor beta chains below, sequenced in a study of blood T cell repertoires in COVID-19. Sequencing was performed with immunoSEQ multiplex PCR; in TCRdb, only in-frame clones are kept and a portion is missing. The sample carries roughly 300,000 clones, more than 75% recorded once. The sample consisted of PBMCs or T cells enriched from blood (not recorded which). Receptor source: a woman in her twenties or thirties who had recovered from COVID-19.

V usage is TRBV13 and J usage is TRBJ1-2; tentative D call: TRBD1 (5 bases). The CDR3 has 12 residues. V gave up 4 bases and J gave up 4 bases, with 7 bases separating them. The V gene's germline CDR1 is PRHDT and CDR2 FYEKMQ (reference sequence). The CDR3 spells CASSSTVYGYTF. The CDR3 coding sequence is TGTGCCAGCAGCTCGACAGTCTATGGCTACACCTTC.

The V call is TRBV29-1, the J call TRBJ2-7; D possibly corresponds to TRBD2 (6 bases). Between the trimmed V and J ends, which lost 7 bases and 3 bases, there was a span of 16 bases. CDR3 size: 13 residues. CDR1 and CDR2 from the germline V gene are SQVTM and ANQGSEA. CDR3 DNA: TGCAGCGCACAACGGGGGACCAACTACGAGCAGTACTTC. Its protein product is CSAQRGTNYEQYF.

J is TRBJ1-5 and V is TRBV6-5, with 11 bases lining up with TRBD1. Germline V lookup: CDR1 MNHEY, CDR2 SVGAGI. This CDR3 comprises 15 residues. V shed 6 bases, J shed 6 bases, and the junction held 7 bases outside the gene matches. The chain's CDR3 is CASSRGQGAGQPQHF. The CDR3 coding sequence is TGTGCCAGCAGCCGAGGACAGGGGGCAGGTCAGCCCCAGCATTTT.

This sequence joins TRBV5-1 and TRBJ2-5, with D unresolved. V lost 0 bases and J 4 bases, leaving 7 bases between the germline ends. CDR1 and CDR2 from the germline V gene are SGHRS and YFSETQ. This CDR3 is built from 13 residues. CDR3: CASSLGPRETQYF. Written as DNA, the CDR3 is TGCGCCAGCAGCTTGGGTCCTCGAGAGACCCAGTACTTC.

The chain is built from TRBV18 and TRBJ2-5; 7 nucleotides align to TRBD1. The CDR3 runs to 14 residues. Germline values: CDR1 KGHSH, CDR2 LQKENI. V was pared by 4 bases and J by 1 base, with 3 bases of the junction left unmatched. The CDR3 here is CASSQDRAQETQYF. In DNA form, the CDR3 reads TGTGCCAGCTCACAAGACAGGGCCCAAGAGACCCAGTACTTC.